This T cell receptor beta chain was sequenced during a study of early T cells in non-severe SARS-CoV-2 infection. From the 5' RACE reads, TCRdb called clonotypes with MiXCR, one entry per CDR3 protein. The sample lists around 88,000 distinct CDR3 sequences, around an eighth occurring once. Regarding the study as a whole: Missing private and CD4 specificities, VDJdb matching favored anti-spike CD8 responses.

Worth noting for this clonotype: Its antigen is currently unknown.

The CDR3 extends over 17 amino acids. The V end lost 0 bases, the J end lost 1 base, and 13 bases lay between the germline ends. The germline CDR1 and CDR2 sequences are LNHNV and YYDKDF (reference sequence). The chain employs TRBV15 and TRBJ1-5; D uncertain. Sequenced: whole blood. The receptor was isolated from an adult who was a healthcare worker with PCR-confirmed SARS-CoV-2 infection or an uninfected control (not recorded which). Written as DNA, the CDR3 is TGTGCCACCAGCAGAGATAAGACGACGAACAGCAATCAGCCCCAGCATTTT. Its translation is CATSRDKTTNSNQPQHF.